What follows are 8 T cell receptor beta chains derived from one specimen sequenced in a study of T-cell memory formation after mild COVID-19. TCRdb re-called the 5' RACE reads through MiXCR, storing one row per CDR3 protein. The sample shows about 350,000 distinct CDR3 sequences, roughly 13% of them seen only once. Sequencing was performed on PBMCs or a T cell subset sorted from them (not recorded which). The source is a man between 18 and 35 years old who had mild COVID-19 (a few samples of this study predate the infection). Cell type and time point are not known.

The table lists this clonotype with a few counts. The rearrangement uses TRBV7-2 and TRBJ2-1, with 7 bases identical to TRBD1. Germline lookup yields CDR1 SGHTA and CDR2 FQGNSA. V lost 5 bases, J lost 8 bases, and 6 bases stayed unmatched. CDR3 size: 13 residues. CDR3 DNA: TGTGCCAGCAGCCGCAACAGGGGCCATGAGCAGTTCTTC. It encodes CASSRNRGHEQFF.

This clonotype was counted only a few times. The chain combines TRBV10-3 with TRBJ2-2, with 7 bases aligning to TRBD1. V lost 4 bases, J lost 3 bases, and 5 bases stayed unmatched. This CDR3 contains 15 residues. Germline CDR1 is ENHRY and CDR2 is SYGVKD. The DNA for the CDR3 is TGTGCCATCAGTGGGACAGGTGGGGACACCGGGGAGCTGTTTTTT. Translated, it gives CAISGTGGDTGELFF.

This chain connects TRBV12-3 or TRBV12-4 to TRBJ1-1, with D maybe TRBD1 (5 bases). V was trimmed by 4 bases and J by 1 base, leaving 13 bases between them. The CDR3 runs to 15 residues. In DNA form, the CDR3 reads TGTGCCAGCAGTTCACGGGACGGGACGAACACTGAAGCTTTCTTT. The encoded protein is CASSSRDGTNTEAFF.

This rearrangement joins TRBV18 to TRBJ2-3; either TRBD1 or TRBD2 may supply D (5 bases each). CDR3 length: 14 amino acids. The germline V gene encodes CDR1 KGHSH and CDR2 LQKENI. V shed 8 bases and J shed 2 bases, with 14 bases lying between them. CDR3 in amino acids: CASKSNGATDTQYF. DNA of the CDR3: TGTGCCAGCAAAAGCAACGGGGCCACAGATACGCAGTATTTT.

The chain recombines TRBV20-1 with TRBJ2-7, with unresolved D. Between the trimmed V and J ends, which lost 5 bases and 2 bases, there was a span of 16 bases. Germline V gene data show CDR1 as DFQATT and CDR2 as SNEGSKA (reference sequence). The CDR3 has 14 residues. The CDR3, as DNA: TGCAGTGCTTCCGGGCCCCTAGGCCCCTACGAGCAGTACGTC. Amino acid sequence: CSASGPLGPYEQYV.

This clonotype was picked up many times. The V gene is TRBV6-5, the J gene TRBJ2-3; 10 bases match TRBD2. The CDR3 is 14 residues long. After removal of 8 bases from V and 6 bases from J, the junction contained 8 bases not matched to a gene. CDR1 is MNHEY, CDR2 SVGAGI, per germline. CDR3 protein: CASRASGGPDTQYF. The DNA of the CDR3 is TGTGCCAGCCGGGCTAGCGGGGGTCCCGATACGCAGTATTTT.

This clonotype was seen a handful of times. The rearrangement links TRBV24-1 to TRBJ2-1; a possible D gene is TRBD2 (5 bases). The V gene lost 7 bases and the J gene lost 0 bases, with 9 bases spanning the gap. The germline CDR1 and CDR2 sequences are KGHDR and SFDVKD. This CDR3 has 14 residues. The CDR3 loop is CATRDSSSYNEQFF. CDR3 in DNA: TGTGCCACCAGGGACTCAAGCTCCTACAATGAGCAGTTCTTC.

Many counts were recorded for this clonotype. The chain is built from TRBV13 and TRBJ2-1; tentative D call: TRBD2 (6 bases). The CDR3 loop spans 16 amino acids. Per the germline V gene, CDR1 is PRHDT and CDR2 is FYEKMQ (reference sequence). V lost 4 bases and J lost 3, with 16 bases in between. CDR3 DNA: TGTGCCAGCAGCTATCTCGGGACTTCCGGCTACAATGAGCAGTTCTTC. Protein product: CASSYLGTSGYNEQFF.